These 6 T cell receptor beta chains originate from one sample sequenced in a study of blood T cell repertoires in COVID-19. Using immunoSEQ multiplex PCR, the repertoire was profiled, and TCRdb retains in-frame clones only, with some absent. Of around 260,000 clones detected, about 91% appear once; the ten largest clones hold roughly 2.7%. The sample comprised peripheral blood. These receptors were taken from a young adult with COVID-19, enrolled during active disease.

The chain uses TRBV3-1 (or the pseudogene TRBV3-2) and TRBJ2-2; no clear D gene. The germline V and J ends were trimmed by 5 bases and 6 bases, with 7 bases remaining between them. Looked up from germline, CDR1 is LGHDT and CDR2 is YNNKEL (reference sequence). The CDR3 covers 12 residues. CDR3 sequence reads: CASSNYAGELFF. For the CDR3, the DNA is TGTGCCAGCAGCAACTACGCCGGGGAGCTGTTTTTT.

The J gene is TRBJ2-1, the V gene TRBV5-1; TRBD2 matches 10 bases. Germline assignment: CDR1 SGHRS and CDR2 YFSETQ. There are 15 residues in the CDR3. Trimming cost V 0 bases and J 7 bases; bases outside gene matches: 4. Here the CDR3 reads CASSLELAGRNEQFF. As DNA, the CDR3 is TGCGCCAGCAGCTTGGAACTAGCGGGAAGGAATGAGCAGTTCTTC.

Only a few counts were recorded for this clone. The chain joins TRBV5-1 to TRBJ1-2; TRBD1 matches 7 bases. Germline V gene lookup returns CDR1 SGHRS and CDR2 YFSETQ. Trimming cost V 4 bases and J 6 bases; bases outside gene matches: 6. The CDR3 totals 13 residues. DNA for the CDR3: TGCGCCAGCAGCCAGACAGGGCCCAATGGCTACACCTTC. Translating gives CASSQTGPNGYTF.

J is TRBJ2-5 and V is TRBV5-1; D unresolved. Germline loops: CDR1 SGHRS, CDR2 YFSETQ. Trimming stripped 2 bases from V and 0 bases from J, with 5 bases between. The CDR3 is 13 residues long. The CDR3 bases are TGCGCCAGCAGCTTCGGGTACCAAGAGACCCAGTACTTC. It encodes CASSFGYQETQYF.

This chain uses TRBV5-3 with TRBJ2-7, with D perhaps TRBD1 (6 bases). TRBV5-3 is assigned to the ORF class and has an uncertain function. Trimming took off 4 bases at V and 4 bases at J, with 18 bases between the two ends. This CDR3 region has 15 residues. The CDR3 coding sequence is TGTGCCAGAAGCCAAACCGGGACAAAGAGTTACGAGCAGTACTTC. Protein sequence: CARSQTGTKSYEQYF.

This chain joins TRBV30 and TRBJ1-2, with 7 bases matching TRBD1. This CDR3 has 15 residues. Germline V gives CDR1 GTSNPN, CDR2 SVGIG (reference sequence). With V trimmed by 2 bases and J by 3 bases, 9 bases remained unmatched. CDR3 DNA sequence: TGTGCCTGGAGTCTGGTTGGACAGGCGGACTATGGCTACACCTTC. This codes for CAWSLVGQADYGYTF.